Here is one TCR beta chain with its context. Per the original data handling: The authors estimated nucleated cell counts from reference gene primer amplification. The protocol was immunoSEQ multiplex PCR, while the TCRdb copy is restricted to in-frame clones and leaves out a portion. V and J calls plus clone size are reproduced from that table; the DNA served to infer D and trimming. The sample records roughly 330,000 clones, 86% being singletons. The data derive from a study of blood T cell repertoires in COVID-19. The overall study: Samples representing acute and convalescent COVID-19 were sourced from the United States, Italy and Spain. The analysed material was cDNA or gDNA that came from T cells, B-cell-depleted T cells, or PBMCs.

Trimming cost V 5 bases and J 4 bases, with 8 bases left between them. The CDR3 consists of 13 residues. CDR1 and CDR2 from the germline V gene are SGHTA and FQGTGA. The genes are TRBV7-3 and TRBJ2-2; tentatively, D is TRBD1 (6 bases). Sequenced input: peripheral blood. This sequence was found in a woman in her 50s with acute or convalescent COVID-19. In nucleotides, the CDR3 is TGTGCCAGCAGCCTGACAGGCACCGGGGAGCTGTTTTTT. Amino acids: CASSLTGTGELFF.